The source of this T cell receptor beta chain is a study of T-cell reconstitution after alpha-beta-depleted transplantation in children. This CDR3 region has 17 residues. The germline gives CDR1 MNHEY, CDR2 SVGEGT. Trimming took off 2 bases at V and 1 base at J, with 15 bases between the two ends. This clonotype turned up a few times. As it was prepared, the TCRbeta library received unique molecular identifiers. TCRdb used MiXCR to reprocess the PCR reads, holding one entry per CDR3 protein. This repertoire shows fewer than 550,000 distinct CDR3 sequences, 9.5% to 12% found once; its top ten account for roughly 15%.

V gene TRBV6-2 or TRBV6-3 combines with J gene TRBJ1-5; weak D call: TRBD1 (5 bases). This sequence was found in a female patient aged 2 to 10 who had a stem cell transplant for aplastic anemia, so the T cells may come from the graft donor. The sequences come from PBMCs, mostly from graft donor cells, collected 180 days after TCRalphabeta/CD19-depleted stem cell transplant. In nucleotides, the CDR3 is TGTGCCAGCAGTTACGCGAATGACAGAAGAAGCAATCAGCCCCAGCATTTT. This sequence encodes CASSYANDRRSNQPQHF.